The 11 T cell receptor beta chains given below trace back to one sample, sequenced in a study of cytomegalovirus exposure and HLA in healthy donors (dated by TCRdb to the late 2010s). The library was produced with the immunoSEQ multiplex PCR assay. For the multiplex PCR, a mixture combining 60 forward primers for TCR Vbeta segments and 13 reverse primers for TCR Jbeta segments was used. The table was pulled from immuneACCESS by TCRdb, which kept in-frame rearrangements only. Such tables lose some clones; where checked, under half of the loss comes from unresolved V genes, and the rest has no known cause. The sample records approximately 250,000 clones, around 80% of which are singletons. The ten largest clones take up about 0.47% of the sample. Specimen: PBMCs. The receptors were gathered from a boy between 5 and 17 years old in good health and CMV-seronegative.

The chain carries TRBV10-3 and TRBJ1-4, with a tentative D call TRBD1 (5 bases). Per germline, CDR1 ENHRY and CDR2 SYGVKD. The V end was cut by 4 bases, the J end by 4 bases, with 7 bases between. The CDR3 consists of 13 residues. The CDR3, as DNA: TGTGCCATCAGTGGACAGCTTAATGAAAAACTGTTTTTT. Residues: CAISGQLNEKLFF.

The V gene is TRBV5-1, the J gene TRBJ2-1, with 10 nucleotides matching TRBD2. V was pared by 0 bases and J by 8 bases, with 8 bases of the junction left unmatched. Germline V gives CDR1 SGHRS, CDR2 YFSETQ. The CDR3 consists of 16 residues. The chain's CDR3 is CASSLDRLAGADEQFF. The CDR3 region has the DNA TGCGCCAGCAGCTTGGATAGGCTAGCGGGAGCCGATGAGCAGTTCTTC.

V and J are TRBV6-6 and TRBJ1-4; D might be TRBD1 (5 bases). CDR3 length equals 12 residues. Trimming removed 6 bases from V and 7 bases from J, with 9 bases in between. Germline V gene sequence: CDR1 MNHNY, CDR2 SVGAGI (reference sequence). The CDR3 reads CASRGGIEKLFF. CDR3 bases: TGTGCCAGCAGGGGGGGGATTGAAAAACTGTTTTTT.

This sequence joins TRBV10-1 and TRBJ2-3, with TRBD2 as a possible D gene (6 bases). The V end lost 0 bases, the J end lost 1 base, and 11 bases lay between the germline ends. This CDR3 contains 16 residues. Germline CDR1 is WNHNN and CDR2 is SYGVQD (reference sequence). CDR3 sequence: CASSESGPSGTDTQYF. CDR3 nucleotides: TGCGCCAGCAGTGAGTCGGGGCCTAGCGGCACAGATACGCAGTATTTT.

The chain recombines TRBV7-2 with TRBJ2-3, with D possibly matching TRBD1 (6 bases). Per the germline V gene, CDR1 is SGHTA and CDR2 is FQGNSA. There are 15 residues in the CDR3. V was cut by 5 bases and J by 5 bases, with 17 bases left in between. CDR3 sequence (DNA): TGTGCCAGCAGCCCCCGGGGCAGGGGTGGAGATACGCAGTATTTT. It translates to CASSPRGRGGDTQYF. The whole variable domain, filled in from reference TRBV7-2 and TRBJ2-3, reads GAGVSQSPSNKVTEKGKDVELRCDPISGHTALYWYRQSLGQGLEFLIYFQGNSAPDKSGLPSDRFSAERTGGSVSTLTIQRTQQEDSAVYLCASSPRGRGGDTQYFGPGTRLTVL.

The gene calls are TRBV6-5 and TRBJ2-3; 10 nucleotides align to TRBD2. The CDR3 contains 16 residues. CDR1 is MNHEY and CDR2 is SVGAGI in the germline V gene. V trimming: 1 base; J trimming: 4 bases; junction bases outside the gene matches: 5. CDR3 sequence reads: CASSYFASGRPDTQYF. CDR3 bases: TGTGCCAGCAGTTACTTCGCTAGCGGGAGACCAGATACGCAGTATTTT.

This clone appeared a few times. The rearrangement uses TRBV9 and TRBJ2-7, with a tentative D call TRBD1 (5 bases). Trimming pared 0 bases from V and 0 bases from J, leaving 19 bases between. The CDR3 length is 18 residues. CDR1 SGDLS and CDR2 YYNGEE come from the germline V gene. The DNA of the CDR3 is TGTGCCAGCAGCGTAGGGATAGCTGGAGACAGACACTCCTACGAGCAGTACTTC. Translating it yields CASSVGIAGDRHSYEQYF. Filled out from reference TRBV9 and TRBJ2-7, the complete variable domain reads DSGVTQTPKHLITATGQRVTLRCSPRSGDLSVYWYQQSLDQGLQFLIQYYNGEERAKGNILERFSAQQFPDLHSELNLSSLELGDSALYFCASSVGIAGDRHSYEQYFGPGTRLTVT.

V and J are TRBV10-3 and TRBJ1-3, with D possibly being TRBD1 (5 bases). From germline, CDR1 is ENHRY and CDR2 SYGVKD. V shed 4 bases and J shed 0 bases, with 13 bases lying between them. The CDR3 spans 16 residues. CDR3 sequence (DNA): TGTGCCATCAGTGGGACCGACAGTCACTCTGGAAACACCATATATTTT. Translated, it gives CAISGTDSHSGNTIYF.

The chain carries TRBV4-1 and TRBJ2-7, with 12 bases that match TRBD1. The CDR3 extends over 19 amino acids. Germline loops: CDR1 MGHRA, CDR2 YSYEKL. The V segment lost 1 base and the J segment 2 bases; nucleotides outside the gene matches: 12. The CDR3 here is CASSQVGTGGLTLTYEQYF. The CDR3 region has the DNA TGCGCCAGCAGCCAAGTCGGGACAGGGGGCCTGACCCTAACCTACGAGCAGTACTTC.

This chain uses TRBV5-1 with TRBJ2-3, with D tentatively TRBD1 (7 bases). V lost 0 bases, J lost 3 bases, and 11 bases lay in between. The CDR3 loop spans 15 amino acids. Germline CDR1 SGHRS, CDR2 YFSETQ. The CDR3 bases are TGCGCCAGCAGCTTGGGGCAGGGGGGAACAGATACGCAGTATTTT. Amino acids: CASSLGQGGTDTQYF.

This clone was seen only a few times. The CDR3 nucleotides are TGTGCCAGCTCCAGGTTTCTCGGTCCTGAGCAGTTCTTC. Protein sequence: CASSRFLGPEQFF. The rearrangement uses TRBV2 and TRBJ2-1; D gene unclear. The V gene's germline CDR1 is SNHLY and CDR2 FYNNEI. The CDR3 totals 13 residues. With 8 bases removed from V and 9 bases from J, the gap between germline ends came to 17 bases.